The 20 T cell receptor beta chains below all came from one sample that was sequenced in a study of blood T cell repertoires in COVID-19. Using immunoSEQ multiplex PCR, the repertoire was profiled, and TCRdb retains in-frame clones only, with some absent. This sample has 150,000 to 200,000 clones, with about 86% found just once. Source material: peripheral blood. The receptors here all came from a woman in her 70s with COVID-19, enrolled during active disease.

The chain is built from TRBV5-6 and TRBJ2-3; possible D gene TRBD1, 6 bases. Per germline, CDR1 SGHDT and CDR2 YYEEEE. Trimming shortened V by 6 bases and J by 2 bases, and 25 bases separated the two germline ends. The CDR3 consists of 18 residues. CDR3 in DNA: TGTGCCAGCACCTCTTACCAAGACAGGCAATTCTACACAGATACGCAGTATTTT. It specifies CASTSYQDRQFYTDTQYF.

The rearrangement uses TRBV27 and TRBJ1-2, with 9 bases that match TRBD1. The CDR3 spans 15 residues. The V segment lost 6 bases and the J segment 4 bases; nucleotides outside the gene matches: 9. CDR1 is MNHEY, CDR2 SMNVEV, per germline (reference sequence). The CDR3 spells CASRPTGGGSYGYTF. In nucleotides, the CDR3 is TGTGCCAGCAGACCGACAGGGGGAGGCAGCTATGGCTACACCTTC.

This rearrangement joins TRBV7-7 to TRBJ2-1, with D possibly matching TRBD1 (5 bases). The V gene's germline CDR1 is SSHAT and CDR2 FNYEAQ (reference sequence). The CDR3 length is 13 residues. V dropped 0 bases and J dropped 7 bases, with 7 bases sitting between them. The CDR3 here is CASSLAGANEQFF. CDR3 DNA: TGTGCCAGCAGCTTAGCTGGGGCGAATGAGCAGTTCTTC.

This clone was recorded only once. The chain links TRBV6-6 to TRBJ2-2; tentative D call: TRBD2 (5 bases). Germline loops: CDR1 MNHNY, CDR2 SVGAGI (reference sequence). The CDR3 loop spans 15 amino acids. V was cut by 6 bases and J by 5 bases, with 16 bases left in between. CDR3 residues: CASSPSRTLTGELFF. CDR3 in DNA: TGTGCCAGCAGCCCCTCCCGGACTCTGACCGGGGAGCTGTTTTTT.

This chain links TRBV7-9 with TRBJ1-1, with TRBD1 as a possible D gene (5 bases). The CDR3 spans 15 residues. CDR1 SEHNR and CDR2 FQNEAQ come from the germline V gene (reference sequence). Trimming removed 1 base from V and 3 bases from J, with 12 bases in between. This chain's CDR3 is CASSLVGGSYTEAFF. As DNA, the CDR3 is TGTGCCAGCAGCTTAGTGGGGGGATCTTACACTGAAGCTTTCTTT.

The J gene is TRBJ1-5, the V gene TRBV2; 8 nucleotides agree with TRBD1. There are 14 residues in the CDR3. The J segment lost 3 bases and the V segment lost 5 bases, leaving 3 bases of the junction unmatched. CDR1 SNHLY and CDR2 FYNNEI come from the germline V gene. CDR3 nucleotides: TGTGCCAGCAGTAAGACAGGGGTCAATCAGCCCCAGCATTTT. Its translation is CASSKTGVNQPQHF.

V gene TRBV12-3 or TRBV12-4 combines with J gene TRBJ1-2; D not resolved. Trimming pared 6 bases from V and 4 bases from J, leaving 12 bases between. The CDR3 has 13 amino acids. The CDR3: CASSREVSYGYTF. The DNA of the CDR3 is TGTGCCAGCAGCCGGGAGGTGAGCTATGGCTACACCTTC.

This sequence joins TRBV6-6 and TRBJ1-5, with 9 bases identical to TRBD1. There are 15 residues in the CDR3. Trimming removed 7 bases from V and 4 bases from J; junction bases left unmatched: 8. Germline loops: CDR1 MNHNY, CDR2 SVGAGI (reference sequence). The CDR3 spells CASTDWTGANQPQHF. CDR3 DNA: TGTGCCAGCACCGATTGGACAGGGGCGAATCAGCCCCAGCATTTT.

This chain connects TRBV5-4 to TRBJ1-1; 10 nucleotides line up with TRBD1. Per germline, CDR1 SGHNT and CDR2 YYREEE (reference sequence). Unmatched junction bases numbered 11, after V lost 4 bases and J lost 5 bases. The CDR3 is 16 residues long. The CDR3 spells CASSAPRTGGKTEAFF. DNA for the CDR3: TGTGCCAGCAGCGCACCCCGGACAGGGGGGAAAACTGAAGCTTTCTTT.

The chain recombines TRBV5-6 with TRBJ2-1; 14 nucleotides agree with TRBD2. The ends lost 4 bases at V and 4 bases at J; junction bases unmatched: 4. The CDR3 consists of 16 residues. Germline V gene sequence: CDR1 SGHDT, CDR2 YYEEEE. This CDR3 is CASSAGLAGGYNEQFF. CDR3 DNA: TGTGCCAGCAGCGCCGGACTAGCGGGGGGATACAATGAGCAGTTCTTC.

The chain is built from TRBV19 and TRBJ1-2; 7 bases line up with TRBD1. V trimming: 5 bases; J trimming: 4 bases; junction bases outside the gene matches: 7. The V gene's germline CDR1 is LNHDA and CDR2 SQIVND (reference sequence). CDR3 length: 14 residues. DNA of the CDR3: TGTGCCAGTAGTTCGCAGGGGGAATTCTATGGCTACACCTTC. Residues: CASSSQGEFYGYTF.

V gene TRBV19 combines with J gene TRBJ1-1, with D possibly being TRBD1 (6 bases). Germline V gene lookup returns CDR1 LNHDA and CDR2 SQIVND (reference sequence). The V end lost 7 bases, the J end lost 8 bases, and 14 bases lay between the germline ends. The CDR3 covers 12 residues. This CDR3 reads CASTGQLLEAFF. In DNA, the CDR3 is TGTGCCAGTACCGGACAGCTCCTAGAAGCTTTCTTT.

In its sample, this clone was seen a few times. This rearrangement joins TRBV27 to TRBJ1-1; TRBD1 matches at 7 bases. CDR1 and CDR2 (germline): MNHEY, SMNVEV (reference sequence). The CDR3 totals 14 residues. V was clipped by 2 bases and J by 6 bases; unmatched bases: 6. The CDR3 sequence: CASSLRGQRSEAFF. CDR3 DNA sequence: TGTGCCAGCAGTTTACGGGGACAGCGGTCTGAAGCTTTCTTT.

The gene calls are TRBV29-1 and TRBJ1-1; 8 nucleotides agree with TRBD1. V lost 4 bases to trimming and J lost 5 bases; unmatched junction nucleotides: 9. CDR1 is SQVTM and CDR2 is ANQGSEA in the germline V gene. The CDR3 length is 14 residues. CDR3 sequence: CSVAPQGAGTEAFF. The CDR3 region has the DNA TGCAGCGTTGCCCCCCAGGGGGCTGGGACTGAAGCTTTCTTT.

This rearrangement joins TRBV19 to TRBJ1-2; 8 bases line up with TRBD1. V trimming: 4 bases; J trimming: 8 bases; junction bases outside the gene matches: 9. Germline V lookup: CDR1 LNHDA, CDR2 SQIVND (reference sequence). The CDR3 runs 14 residues. CDR3 in DNA: TGTGCCAGTAGTACTTCACAGGGGGTAGGGGGCTACACCTTC. Its protein is CASSTSQGVGGYTF.

The chain joins TRBV3-1 (or the pseudogene TRBV3-2) to TRBJ1-5; the D gene is possibly TRBD1 (6 bases). Trimming pared 4 bases from V and 3 bases from J, leaving 10 bases between. Germline V lookup: CDR1 LGHDT, CDR2 YNNKEL (reference sequence). The CDR3 covers 14 residues. The CDR3 here is CASSLRQANQPQHF. The CDR3 DNA follows: TGTGCCAGCAGCCTTAGACAGGCCAATCAGCCCCAGCATTTT.

A few counts support this clone. This chain joins TRBV9 and TRBJ1-2, with D possibly matching TRBD1 (6 bases). V dropped 4 bases and J dropped 5 bases, with 21 bases sitting between them. Looked up from germline, CDR1 is SGDLS and CDR2 is YYNGEE. The CDR3 contains 16 residues. The DNA of the CDR3 is TGTGCCAGCAGCCAATTGGGGGGGCGCGGGACTTATGGCTACACCTTC. Translated, it gives CASSQLGGRGTYGYTF.

The V call is TRBV4-1, the J call TRBJ1-4; no firm D call. The V and J ends lost 4 bases and 4 bases respectively, with 10 bases between them. This CDR3 has 14 amino acids. CDR1 is MGHRA, CDR2 YSYEKL, per germline. For the CDR3, the DNA is TGCGCCAGCAGCCCTGACGGAGTTAATGAAAAACTGTTTTTT. As protein: CASSPDGVNEKLFF.

V and J are TRBV6-1 and TRBJ2-7; D might be TRBD1 (6 bases). V lost 0 bases, J lost 4 bases, and 13 bases lay in between. From germline, CDR1 is MNHNS and CDR2 SASEGT. This CDR3 is 15 amino acids long. The CDR3 sequence is CASSEALRQGYEQYF. The CDR3 DNA reads TGTGCCAGCAGTGAAGCGCTTCGGCAGGGGTACGAGCAGTACTTC.

The chain combines TRBV11-2 with TRBJ2-7, with D unresolved. CDR1 and CDR2 from the germline V gene are SGHAT and FQNNGV. The CDR3 has 17 residues. V gave up 1 base and J gave up 3 bases, with 19 bases separating them. The CDR3 DNA is TGTGCCAGCAGCTTAGTCCCCACGGGTCAGTGGATCTACGAGCAGTACTTC. Protein product: CASSLVPTGQWIYEQYF. Variable domain in full (rest from reference TRBV11-2 and TRBJ2-7): EAGVAQSPRYKIIEKRQSVAFWCNPISGHATLYWYQQILGQGPKLLIQFQNNGVVDDSQLPKDRFSAERLKGVDSTLKIQPAKLEDSAVYLCASSLVPTGQWIYEQYFGPGTRLTVT.